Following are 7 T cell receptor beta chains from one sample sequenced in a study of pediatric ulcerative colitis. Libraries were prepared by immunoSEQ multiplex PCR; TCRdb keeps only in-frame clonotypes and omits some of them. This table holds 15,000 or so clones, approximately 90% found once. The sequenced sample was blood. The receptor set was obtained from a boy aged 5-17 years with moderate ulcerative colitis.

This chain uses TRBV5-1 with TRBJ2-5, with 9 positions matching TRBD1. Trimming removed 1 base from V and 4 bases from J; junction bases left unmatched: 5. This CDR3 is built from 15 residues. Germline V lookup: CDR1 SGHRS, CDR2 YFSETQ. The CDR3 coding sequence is TGCGCCAGCAGCTTGACAGGGGGCGAGGGAGAGACCCAGTACTTC. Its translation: CASSLTGGEGETQYF.

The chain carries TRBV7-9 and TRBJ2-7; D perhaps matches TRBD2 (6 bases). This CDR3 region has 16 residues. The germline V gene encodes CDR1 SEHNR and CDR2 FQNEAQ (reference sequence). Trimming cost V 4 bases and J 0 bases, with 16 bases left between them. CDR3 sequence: CASSSSAGLSSYEQYF. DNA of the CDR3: TGTGCCAGCAGCTCCTCGGCGGGGCTCAGCTCCTACGAGCAGTACTTC.

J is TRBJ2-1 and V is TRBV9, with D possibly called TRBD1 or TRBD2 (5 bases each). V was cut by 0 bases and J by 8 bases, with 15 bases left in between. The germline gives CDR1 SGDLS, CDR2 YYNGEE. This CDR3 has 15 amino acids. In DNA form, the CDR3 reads TGTGCCAGCAGCGTAGGGGACGGGGTGGGATATGAGCAGTTCTTC. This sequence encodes CASSVGDGVGYEQFF.

Here the CDR3 reads CASSGTSGRSSYEQYF. The CDR3, as DNA: TGCGCCAGCAGCGGGACTAGCGGGCGTTCATCCTACGAGCAGTACTTC. The chain links TRBV5-1 to TRBJ2-7; TRBD2 agrees at 12 bases. J gave up 1 base and V 4 bases, and 6 bases lay outside the gene matches. The CDR3 covers 16 residues. CDR1 and CDR2 from the germline V gene are SGHRS and YFSETQ.

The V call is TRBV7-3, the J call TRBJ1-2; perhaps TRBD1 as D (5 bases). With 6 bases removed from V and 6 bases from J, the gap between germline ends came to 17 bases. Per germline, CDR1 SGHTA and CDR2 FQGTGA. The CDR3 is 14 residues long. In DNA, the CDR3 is TGTGCCAGCAGTCTTAACATCCAGGGACATGGCTACACCTTC. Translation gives CASSLNIQGHGYTF.

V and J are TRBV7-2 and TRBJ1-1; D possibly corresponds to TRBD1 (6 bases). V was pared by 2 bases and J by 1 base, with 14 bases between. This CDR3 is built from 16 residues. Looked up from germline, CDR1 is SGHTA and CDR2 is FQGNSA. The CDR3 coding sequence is TGTGCCAGCAGCTTACAGCTACAGGGAGGGAACACTGAAGCTTTCTTT. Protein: CASSLQLQGGNTEAFF.

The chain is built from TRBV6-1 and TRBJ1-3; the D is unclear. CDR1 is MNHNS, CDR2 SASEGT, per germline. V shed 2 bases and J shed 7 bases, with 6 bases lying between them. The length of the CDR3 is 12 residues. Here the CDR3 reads CASSEHRNTIYF. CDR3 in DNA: TGTGCCAGCAGTGAACATAGGAACACCATATATTTT.